This T cell receptor (beta chain) was recorded in a study of cytomegalovirus exposure and HLA in healthy donors. Study-wide points: With later analysis, a missense DCLRE1C variant became linked to TCR beta V- and J-gene trimming.

A word on this clone: Its antigen remains unknown.

Primers for the PCR totalled 60 Vbeta and 13 Jbeta. Profiling relied on immunoSEQ multiplex PCR, and the TCRdb table lists in-frame clones only, not all of them. Here the sample spans over 200,000 clones, approximately 80% being singletons. The CDR3 spans 13 residues. Germline lookup yields CDR1 SGDLS and CDR2 YYNGEE. Trimming stripped 7 bases from V and 6 bases from J, with 14 bases between. This TCR came from a woman in her thirties or forties in good health and CMV-seronegative. The chain recombines TRBV9 with TRBJ1-3, with no clear D. Sequenced: PBMCs. The CDR3 region is CASFGELENTIYF. CDR3 DNA sequence: TGTGCCAGCTTCGGGGAATTGGAAAACACCATATATTTT.